The 23 T cell receptor beta chains presented below share a single source sample, sequenced in a study of beta chain features in type 1 diabetes. Reverse transcribing all isolated RNA meant expressed TCRB transcripts were sequenced. Libraries were prepared by immunoSEQ multiplex PCR; TCRdb keeps only in-frame clonotypes and omits some of them. The table has approximately 60,000 clones, roughly 60% seen once; the top ten hold roughly 2%. The specimen sequenced was Tregs from blood. These receptors were obtained from a woman under 30 in good health.

This clone appeared a few times. The chain recombines TRBV7-3 with TRBJ2-6, with a tentative D call TRBD1 (6 bases). CDR1 is SGHTA, CDR2 FQGTGA, per germline. Deletions cut 4 bases from V and 2 bases from J, with 9 bases between. The CDR3 covers 15 residues. CDR3 region: CASSSGQPGANVLTF. CDR3 coding DNA: TGTGCCAGCAGCTCTGGACAGCCTGGGGCCAACGTCCTGACTTTC.

This rearrangement joins TRBV5-1 to TRBJ1-2; 7 positions match TRBD1. Germline CDR1 is SGHRS and CDR2 is YFSETQ. V shed 4 bases, J shed 6 bases, and the junction held 6 bases outside the gene matches. The CDR3 totals 13 residues. The CDR3 loop reads CASSPEGGNGYTF. In DNA form, the CDR3 reads TGCGCCAGCAGCCCCGAAGGGGGCAATGGCTACACCTTC.

This clone was seen a handful of times. The chain employs TRBV11-2 and TRBJ2-5, with D maybe TRBD2 (6 bases). V gave up 6 bases and J gave up 4 bases, with 18 bases separating them. This CDR3 region has 15 residues. Germline assignment: CDR1 SGHAT and CDR2 FQNNGV. The DNA of the CDR3 is TGTGCCAGCAGTCCCCCGGGACGGCGGGGAGAGACCCAGTACTTC. It is translated as CASSPPGRRGETQYF.

This clone was detected only a few times. The V and J genes are TRBV2 and TRBJ1-2; 10 bases align to TRBD1. The CDR3 runs 15 residues. Unmatched junction bases numbered 11, after V lost 9 bases and J lost 4 bases. The V gene's germline CDR1 is SNHLY and CDR2 FYNNEI. The CDR3 protein is CARTGGIGGFYGYTF. In DNA, the CDR3 is TGTGCCAGGACAGGGGGCATCGGCGGGTTCTATGGCTACACCTTC. The full variable domain, with the rest looked up from reference TRBV2 and TRBJ1-2, is EPEVTQTPSHQVTQMGQEVILRCVPISNHLYFYWYRQILGQKVEFLVSFYNNEISEKSEIFDDQFSVERPDGSNFTLKIRSTKLEDSAMYFCARTGGIGGFYGYTFGSGTRLTVV.

This chain uses TRBV6-5 with TRBJ2-7, with D unresolved. Germline V gene lookup returns CDR1 MNHEY and CDR2 SVGAGI. Trimming removed 4 bases from V and 2 bases from J, with 12 bases in between. This CDR3 region has 14 residues. The CDR3 nucleotides read TGTGCCAGCAGTTCCTTCGGTCCCACCTACGAGCAGTACTTC. Translating gives CASSSFGPTYEQYF.

Only a few counts were recorded for this clone. The rearrangement uses TRBV19 and TRBJ2-4; D is unresolved. This CDR3 is built from 15 residues. Germline V CDR1 and CDR2: LNHDA, SQIVND (reference sequence). Trimming took off 3 bases at V and 4 bases at J, with 13 bases between the two ends. CDR3 DNA sequence: TGTGCCAGTAGTATCCCCGCGGCATCAAAAAACATTCAGTACTTC. Translation: CASSIPAASKNIQYF. Using reference TRBV19 and TRBJ2-4 for the parts outside the CDR3, the full variable domain is DGGITQSPKYLFRKEGQNVTLSCEQNLNHDAMYWYRQDPGQGLRLIYYSQIVNDFQKGDIAEGYSVSREKKESFPLTVTSAQKNPTAFYLCASSIPAASKNIQYFGAGTRLSVL.

The chain has TRBV29-1 and TRBJ2-5; TRBD2 might be the D (6 bases). CDR3 size: 15 residues. Germline lookup yields CDR1 SQVTM and CDR2 ANQGSEA. With 4 bases removed from V and 7 bases from J, the gap between germline ends came to 22 bases. The chain's CDR3 is CSVVYIISMGGTQYF. DNA for the CDR3: TGCAGCGTTGTATATATTATCTCAATGGGAGGGACCCAGTACTTC.

The chain carries TRBV7-9 and TRBJ2-1; 11 nucleotides line up with TRBD2. Germline CDR1 is SEHNR and CDR2 is FQNEAQ (reference sequence). V was clipped by 1 base and J by 10 bases; unmatched bases: 18. The CDR3 sequence is 19 residues long. The CDR3 DNA reads TGTGCCAGCAGCTTAGGGGCTAGCGGGGGGCGGGGGAAGGCAATGGAGCAGTTCTTC. Its protein is CASSLGASGGRGKAMEQFF.

This clone was picked up a small number of times. The chain has TRBV6-5 and TRBJ2-5; possibly TRBD1 for D (6 bases). The germline V gene encodes CDR1 MNHEY and CDR2 SVGAGI. V lost 8 bases to trimming and J lost 1 base, with 14 bases between them. This CDR3 has 14 amino acids. CDR3 amino acids: CASRTGPAQETQYF. As DNA, the CDR3 is TGTGCCAGCCGCACAGGGCCGGCCCAAGAGACCCAGTACTTC.

The chain joins TRBV5-1 to TRBJ2-3; 7 positions agree with TRBD1. J lost 1 base, V lost 1 base, and 3 bases had no gene match. This CDR3 contains 15 residues. The germline CDR1 and CDR2 sequences are SGHRS and YFSETQ. CDR3 region: CASSLSQGGTDTQYF. DNA for the CDR3: TGCGCCAGCAGCTTGAGTCAGGGGGGCACAGATACGCAGTATTTT. Complete variable domain (other parts from reference TRBV5-1 and TRBJ2-3): KAGVTQTPRYLIKTRGQQVTLSCSPISGHRSVSWYQQTPGQGLQFLFEYFSETQRNKGNFPGRFSGRQFSNSRSEMNVSTLELGDSALYLCASSLSQGGTDTQYFGPGTRLTVL.

V gene TRBV18 combines with J gene TRBJ1-1; tentatively, D is TRBD1 (5 bases). Germline lookup yields CDR1 KGHSH and CDR2 LQKENI. This CDR3 is 13 amino acids long. Trimming shortened V by 4 bases and J by 4 bases, and 10 bases separated the two germline ends. This CDR3 reads CASSLRDATEAFF. The CDR3 bases are TGTGCCAGCTCACTCAGGGATGCCACTGAAGCTTTCTTT. The complete variable domain, with remaining parts taken from reference TRBV18 and TRBJ1-1, reads NAGVMQNPRHLVRRRGQEARLRCSPMKGHSHVYWYRQLPEEGLKFMVYLQKENIIDESGMPKERFSAEFPKEGPSILRIQQVVRGDSAAYFCASSLRDATEAFFGQGTRLTVV.

The V call is TRBV6-6, the J call TRBJ1-3, with D maybe TRBD1 (5 bases). V lost 4 bases, J lost 4 bases, and 11 bases lay in between. From germline, CDR1 is MNHNY and CDR2 SVGAGI (reference sequence). The CDR3 spans 14 residues. The CDR3 here is CASSSGRPGNTIYF. CDR3 bases: TGTGCCAGCAGTTCAGGGCGCCCGGGAAACACCATATATTTT.

The chain is built from TRBV16 and TRBJ1-5; D might be TRBD1 (5 bases). Germline assignment: CDR1 KGHSY and CDR2 FQNENV. V lost 2 bases to trimming and J lost 3 bases, with 11 bases between them. The CDR3 contains 15 residues. CDR3: CASSQSAGSNQPQHF. CDR3 DNA sequence: TGTGCCAGCAGCCAAAGTGCAGGGTCCAATCAGCCCCAGCATTTT.

The chain combines TRBV14 with TRBJ2-5; D is unresolved. This CDR3 spans 12 amino acids. The V end was cut by 3 bases, the J end by 5 bases, with 7 bases between. The germline V gene encodes CDR1 SGHDN and CDR2 FVKESK. The CDR3 DNA reads as TGTGCCAGCAGCCATAGAGTGGAGACCCAGTACTTC. This sequence encodes CASSHRVETQYF.

As DNA, the CDR3 is TGTGCCAGTAGTATACCAACGACAGCTGGCTACACCTTC. It translates to CASSIPTTAGYTF. This chain uses TRBV19 with TRBJ1-2, with TRBD1 as a possible D gene (5 bases). The germline V gene has CDR1 LNHDA and CDR2 SQIVND (reference sequence). Trimming shortened V by 2 bases and J by 7 bases, and 11 bases separated the two germline ends. CDR3 length equals 13 residues.

The chain uses TRBV7-9 and TRBJ2-7; 9 nucleotides match TRBD2. This CDR3 spans 15 amino acids. Germline values: CDR1 SEHNR, CDR2 FQNEAQ (reference sequence). The J segment lost 3 bases and the V segment lost 3 bases, leaving 6 bases of the junction unmatched. In nucleotides, the CDR3 is TGTGCCAGCAGCTTCTTGACTAGCGGTAACTACGAGCAGTACTTC. As protein: CASSFLTSGNYEQYF.

In DNA, the CDR3 is TGTGCCAGTAGTATACCCGGAGGGGACAGGGGGCCTGGCTACACCTTC. The encoded protein is CASSIPGGDRGPGYTF. This chain links TRBV19 with TRBJ1-2, with 12 bases aligning to TRBD1. The germline V gene has CDR1 LNHDA and CDR2 SQIVND (reference sequence). J was trimmed by 7 bases and V by 2 bases; bases with no gene match: 8. The CDR3 length is 16 residues. Complete variable domain (other parts from reference TRBV19 and TRBJ1-2): DGGITQSPKYLFRKEGQNVTLSCEQNLNHDAMYWYRQDPGQGLRLIYYSQIVNDFQKGDIAEGYSVSREKKESFPLTVTSAQKNPTAFYLCASSIPGGDRGPGYTFGSGTRLTVV.

The V and J genes are TRBV11-1 and TRBJ2-5; TRBD1 agrees at 10 bases. The CDR3 is 15 residues long. V lost 3 bases to trimming and J lost 5 bases; unmatched junction nucleotides: 6. Germline CDR1 reads SGHAT; CDR2 reads FQDESV (reference sequence). The CDR3 bases are TGTGCCAGCAGCTTTACCGGGACAGGGGAGGAGACCCAGTACTTC. Encoded protein: CASSFTGTGEETQYF.

The chain employs TRBV10-3 and TRBJ2-1, with 14 positions matching TRBD2. CDR3 size: 16 residues. Germline values: CDR1 ENHRY, CDR2 SYGVKD. V dropped 3 bases and J dropped 4; count of bases not matched to a gene: 2. The CDR3 DNA is TGTGCCATCAGTGATGGGACTAGCGGGAGATACAATGAGCAGTTCTTC. Translating it yields CAISDGTSGRYNEQFF.

By frequency in the sample, this clone is medium-sized. The gene calls are TRBV4-2 and TRBJ2-7; 10 nucleotides agree with TRBD2. The CDR3 extends over 15 amino acids. Per germline, CDR1 LGHNA and CDR2 YNFKEQ. V lost 0 bases to trimming and J lost 4 bases; unmatched junction nucleotides: 3. CDR3 DNA sequence: TGTGCCAGCAGCCAAGATCTACTAGCGGGGTACGAGCAGTACTTC. Translating it yields CASSQDLLAGYEQYF.

The V call is TRBV9, the J call TRBJ2-7, with D possibly matching TRBD2 (6 bases). Germline V CDR1 and CDR2: SGDLS, YYNGEE. The CDR3 totals 13 residues. Trimming pared 5 bases from V and 4 bases from J, leaving 13 bases between. The CDR3 DNA follows: TGTGCCAGCAGTAGGACTGGGGGGTACGAGCAGTACTTC. It yields the protein CASSRTGGYEQYF.

The chain links TRBV2 to TRBJ2-2, with D maybe TRBD2 (6 bases). This CDR3 has 16 residues. CDR1 and CDR2 (germline): SNHLY, FYNNEI. V lost 6 bases and J lost 0, with 14 bases in between. The CDR3 nucleotides read TGTGCCAGCAGCAAAGGAGGGACCTCGAACACCGGGGAGCTGTTTTTT. This encodes CASSKGGTSNTGELFF.

The rearrangement uses TRBV15 and TRBJ1-1, with unresolved D. CDR1 and CDR2 (germline): LNHNV, YYDKDF (reference sequence). CDR3 length: 17 amino acids. The V and J ends lost 1 base and 0 bases respectively, with 15 bases between them. The CDR3 region has the DNA TGTGCCACCAGCAGAGTACTTCGAAGGGAGATGAACACTGAAGCTTTCTTT. Its translation is CATSRVLRREMNTEAFF.